One TCR beta chain is described in this entry. No cognate antigen has been identified for it. Per-base quality was not reported, and no clone a single base away is much larger than it. The library was generated by the immunoSEQ multiplex PCR assay. Sourced from immuneACCESS, this table was stored by TCRdb with only in-frame sequences that have V and J called. A share of the clones is absent; for the studies checked, an unresolved V gene accounts for under half, and the remainder has no known explanation. The sample profile shows about 100,000 clones; roughly 92% of them were found once. In total, the top ten clones hold roughly 2.7% of the sample. The data derive from a study of T cell changes during pregnancy in multiple sclerosis (dated by TCRdb to the late 2010s). Background for the entire study: In women with multiple sclerosis, the researchers looked at how the T cell repertoire shifted as pregnancy progressed.

From the cysteine through the phenylalanine, the CDR3 covers 13 amino acids. The retained sequence is limited to the CDR3, 39 bases, with the frame set at the first base. Sequences SGHRS (CDR1) and YFSETQ (CDR2) are obtained from the germline V gene. Clipping removes 2 bases from V and 6 bases from J, with 2 as the unmatched junction base count. The sequence joins TRBV5-1 to TRBJ2-1; 7 bases in between match TRBD2. This specimen was peripheral blood, taken in the first trimester of pregnancy. The origin of this receptor is a female donor with multiple sclerosis, enrolled in a pregnancy study. Read as DNA, the sequence is TGCGCCAGCAGCTTCTGGGGGGGCAATGAGCAGTTCTTC. This encodes CASSFWGGNEQFF. The full variable domain, with segments outside the CDR3 supplied by the reference TRBV5-1 and TRBJ2-1 proteins, appears as KAGVTQTPRYLIKTRGQQVTLSCSPISGHRSVSWYQQTPGQGLQFLFEYFSETQRNKGNFPGRFSGRQFSNSRSEMNVSTLELGDSALYLCASSFWGGNEQFFGPGTRLTVL.